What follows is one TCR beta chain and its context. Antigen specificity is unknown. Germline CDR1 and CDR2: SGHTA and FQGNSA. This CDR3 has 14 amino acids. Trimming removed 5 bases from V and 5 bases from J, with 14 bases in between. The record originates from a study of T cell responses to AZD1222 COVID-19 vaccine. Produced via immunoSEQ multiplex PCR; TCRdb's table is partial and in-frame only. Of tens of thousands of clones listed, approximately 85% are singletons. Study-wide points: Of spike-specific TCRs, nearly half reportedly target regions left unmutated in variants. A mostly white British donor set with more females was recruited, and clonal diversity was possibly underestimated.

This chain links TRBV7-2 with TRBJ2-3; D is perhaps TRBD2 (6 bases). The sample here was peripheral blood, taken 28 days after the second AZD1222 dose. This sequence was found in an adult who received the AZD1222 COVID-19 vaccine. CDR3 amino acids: CASSRDGRIDTQYF. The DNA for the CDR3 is TGTGCCAGCAGCCGCGACGGGAGAATAGATACGCAGTATTTT.